The following is a T cell receptor beta chain sequence with its context. Its antigen is as yet unknown. At a deep level, the assay was run. Approximately 220 ng DNA, approximately 31,000 T cell genomes, went into each sorted-subset replicate PCR. Profiling relied on immunoSEQ multiplex PCR, and the TCRdb table lists in-frame clones only, not all of them. The sample gives some 2,100,000 clones, about 93% of which show up once; approximately 1.7% is in the top ten. The sample comes from a study of shared clonotypes between healthy human individuals. Across the study: Each donor's CD8 memory used one plate, CD8 naive two, each CD4 subset three. Study-level findings and limits: It was observed that about 5% of naive CD4 clonotypes were shared across several donors.

CD45RO-negative cells were positively selected for CCR7, leaving out terminally differentiated effector memory CD45RA+ cells. The germline CDR1 and CDR2 sequences are SGHAT and FQNNGV. V trimming: 4 bases; J trimming: 3 bases; junction bases outside the gene matches: 6. This CDR3 region has 15 residues. Sequencing used naive CD8+ T cells from PBMCs. This receptor was taken from a man aged 18 to 35 in good health. Some clones in this sample may be carry-over from other donors' samples. The rearrangement links TRBV11-2 to TRBJ2-3, with 8 bases aligning to TRBD2. The CDR3 sequence: CASSSVAGSTDTQYF. The CDR3 bases are TGTGCCAGCAGCTCCGTAGCGGGGAGTACAGATACGCAGTATTTT.